This T cell receptor (beta chain) originates from a study of T cell responses to AZD1222 COVID-19 vaccine. This clone was counted once. As yet, its antigen is unknown. Sequenced by immunoSEQ multiplex PCR; TCRdb stores in-frame clones only, minus some. Counted here are 150,000 to 200,000 clones, around 92% occurring once; the ten biggest clones make up about 9.2%. Study outcomes and limitations: At study baseline, merely six AZD1222 recipients were seropositive. Along spike, vaccine-associated CD4 TCRs were found throughout, with dominance at 160-218 and 743-854. Unmutated variant regions are reportedly targeted by nearly half of spike-specific TCRs. Most donors were white British and more were female, and clonal diversity was possibly underestimated.

CDR1 is SGDLS and CDR2 is YYNGEE in the germline V gene. Trimming took off 0 bases at V and 7 bases at J, with 17 bases between the two ends. The CDR3 sequence is 15 residues long. The origin of this receptor is an adult in good health. This material consisted of peripheral blood, taken on day 0 of AZD1222 vaccination. The rearrangement uses TRBV9 and TRBJ2-7; D unclear. The CDR3 DNA reads TGTGCCAGCAGCGTAGACCTTGACCTCGCCGGGGAGCAGTACTTC. It translates to CASSVDLDLAGEQYF.